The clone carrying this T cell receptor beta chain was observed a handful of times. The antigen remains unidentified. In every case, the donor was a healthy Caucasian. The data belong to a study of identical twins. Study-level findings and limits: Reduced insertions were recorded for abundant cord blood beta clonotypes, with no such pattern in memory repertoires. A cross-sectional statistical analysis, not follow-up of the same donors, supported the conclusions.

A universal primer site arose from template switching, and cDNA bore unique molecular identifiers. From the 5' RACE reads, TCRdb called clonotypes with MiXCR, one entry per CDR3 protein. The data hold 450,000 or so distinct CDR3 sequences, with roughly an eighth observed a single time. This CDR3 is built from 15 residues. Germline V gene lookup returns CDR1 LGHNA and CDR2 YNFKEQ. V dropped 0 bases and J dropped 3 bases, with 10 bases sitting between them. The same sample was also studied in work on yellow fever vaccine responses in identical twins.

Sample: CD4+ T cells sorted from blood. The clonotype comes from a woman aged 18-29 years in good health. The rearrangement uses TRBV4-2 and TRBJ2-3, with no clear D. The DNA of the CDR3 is TGTGCCAGCAGCCAAGAACCCCGAACAACAGATACGCAGTATTTT. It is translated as CASSQEPRTTDTQYF.